This TCR beta chain stems from a study of blood T cells in healthy people across ages (dated by TCRdb to between 2014 and 2016). About the investigation overall: Template switching captured roughly one uniquely barcoded TCR beta cDNA molecule per two T cells in model experiments. The study measured age-related changes in TCR beta repertoire diversity using deep sequencing normalized with unique cDNA molecular identifiers. The donors were divided into four age groups: young (average about 16 years), middle-aged (roughly 42), aged (approximately 59) and long-lived (roughly 82). Using the same blood draw, the study looked at two additional independent replicas of 1 million unique cDNA reads for two donors, one aged 18 to 30 and the other aged 80 or older.

Libraries were made using 5' RACE. The run used an Illumina HiSeq 2500. A second about 7 to 12 cycle PCR used a sample-barcoded 5' primer and a J-beta primer mix. A template-switch 5' adaptor carrying 12 random nucleotides introduced a unique molecular identifier onto each TCR beta cDNA molecule. At least 3 million CDR3-containing paired-end reads were obtained from each sample. First-strand cDNA was synthesized from all RNA with the Mint cDNA synthesis kit, primed by a TRBC-specific oligonucleotide. Following uracil-DNA glycosylase treatment, a first 18-cycle PCR with universal primers M1SS and BC2_uni_R was performed on all cDNA. Turning to the authors' computational methods: Normalization of each sample was performed by random selection of 1 million high-quality reads, each carrying a distinct molecular identifier. Instead of being binned into consensus sequences, reads with shared molecular identifiers were discarded. CDR3 identification, clonotype clustering and error correction used MiTCR with a Q25 quality threshold and the strictest error-elimination algorithm. A nonparametric unseen species model with Euler transformation was used to estimate a lower bound on total TCR beta diversity. TCRdb handled the public reads itself, with Q25 trimming in fastp and clone calling in MiXCR, and kept productive beta chains. Rows with a matching CDR3 protein are joined into one entry that keeps the most common DNA and genes. Here the V and J calls rest on TCRdb's processing, not on the authors' analysis. This sample comprises roughly 1,100,000 distinct CDR3 sequences, under 30% of them detected only once. The ten most abundant clones make up 0.65% to 0.75% of the sample.

Summary of the overall study and its limitations: Estimates of total diversity based on one million sequenced T cells were regarded as lower bounds and as underestimates. The percentage of naive T cells measured by flow cytometry correlated strongly with observed TCR beta diversity. The CMV infection status of donors was not known, potentially confounding age-related changes in expanded clonotypes. As age increased, observed TCR beta diversity per million T cells dropped in a roughly linear way, and a significant reduction was already evident by age around 41. Compared with the aged group, the long-lived group had more naive CD4+ T cells, fewer expanded clones and increased TCR diversity, suggesting age selection. Bulk unsorted PBMC profiling prevented conclusive comparison of naive and antigen-experienced compartments.

This clonotype was picked up a small number of times. The antigen it binds to is not known. No qualities accompany the bases; no much larger clone lies one base away. The CDR3 numbers 13 residues from cysteine through phenylalanine. Just CDR3 DNA is preserved here, 39 bases in frame from base 1. Per the germline V gene, SGDLS is the CDR1 and YYNGEE is the CDR2. V lost 0 bases and J lost 3 bases; the stretch between them is 6 bases long. Systemically healthy Caucasian individuals from Russia, over 30 in total and aged about 6 to 90 years, were included as donors. Each donor gave around 9.5 milliliters of peripheral blood, collected into EDTA-treated Vacutainer tubes. Ficoll-Paque density-gradient centrifugation was used to isolate PBMCs, with at least 6.5 million per sample. Total RNA was extracted from PBMCs with Trizol reagent, with at least 6 micrograms obtained per sample. The percentages of naive CD45RAhigh/CD27high T cells were determined by flow cytometry on a PBMC aliquot from every donor.

This sample was shared with a second study, whose subject was T cells of mothers and their children. Per the second study: Nine systemically healthy Caucasian individuals served as donors, namely three mothers together with their six children. cDNA synthesis consumed the entire amount of extracted RNA, loaded at approximately 1.6 ug RNA in each 15 ul reaction. In the second PCR, the M1S primer added sample barcodes and 2-4 random nucleotides. More than 8 million TCR beta CDR3 reads were obtained from each mother, and some 3.2 million reads were obtained from each child. Thymic selection shapes the output of TCR recombination in a similar way in related and unrelated pairs, and inherited differences have a minor effect. Normalized repertoire overlap was always found to be slightly, but never significantly, higher in related mother-child pairs than in unrelated mother-child pairs. No persistent microchimeric T cell clones were found, with a detection sensitivity of approximately 94 clones per million clonotypes. Deep NGS was used in the study to compare the TCR beta repertoires of mothers and children and to look for features that separate related mother-child pairs from unrelated individuals. The mean age was around 42 +/- 4 years for the mothers and approximately 11 +/- 4 years for the children. After adapters were ligated using NEBNext reagents, the libraries underwent 100+100 nt paired-end sequencing on an Illumina HiSeq 2000. To prevent cross-contamination, the mother and child libraries were prepared one month apart and sequenced in separate runs. For each donor, between about 450,000 and 2,300,000 distinct TCR beta clonotypes were identified. Naive TCR beta clonotypes were estimated from low-frequency clonotypes matched to each donor's FACS-determined naive share, without sorting.

The clonotype comes from a girl aged 2-10 years in good health. Recombination linked TRBV9 to TRBJ1-1; the D segment cannot be called with confidence. Sequences were obtained from blood. The bases read TGTGCCAGCAGCGTAGATACGGACACTGAAGCTTTCTTT. Translated, it gives CASSVDTDTEAFF.